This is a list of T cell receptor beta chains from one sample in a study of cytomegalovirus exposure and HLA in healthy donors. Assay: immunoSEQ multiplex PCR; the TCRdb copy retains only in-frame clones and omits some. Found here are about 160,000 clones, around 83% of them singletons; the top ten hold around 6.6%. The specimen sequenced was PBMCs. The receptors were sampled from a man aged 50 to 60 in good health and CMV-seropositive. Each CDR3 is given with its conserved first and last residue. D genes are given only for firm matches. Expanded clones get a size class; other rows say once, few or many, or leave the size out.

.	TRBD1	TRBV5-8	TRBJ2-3	CASSLVDRPTDTQYF	TGTGCCAGCAGCTTGGTGGACAGGCCCACAGATACGCAGTATTTT
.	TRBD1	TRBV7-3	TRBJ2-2	CASSLGTATGELFF	TGTGCCAGCAGCTTAGGGACAGCTACCGGGGAGCTGTTTTTT
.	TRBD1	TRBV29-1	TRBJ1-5	CSAQTGAGQPQHF	TGCAGCGCCCAGACAGGGGCAGGACAGCCCCAGCATTTT
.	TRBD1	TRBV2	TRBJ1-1	CASRGQGWYTEAFF	TGTGCCAGCAGAGGACAGGGATGGTACACTGAAGCTTTCTTT
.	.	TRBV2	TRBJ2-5	CASSETRNWETQYF	TGTGCCAGCAGTGAGACTAGGAACTGGGAGACCCAGTACTTC
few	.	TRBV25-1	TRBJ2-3	CASSEGGMGDTQYF	TGTGCCAGCAGTGAGGGGGGTATGGGGGATACGCAGTATTTT
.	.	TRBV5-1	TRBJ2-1	CASSTGHREQFF	TGCGCCAGCAGCACGGGTCACAGGGAACAGTTCTTC
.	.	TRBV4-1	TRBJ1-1	CASSPGEYGTEAFF	TGCGCCAGCAGCCCGGGAGAATACGGCACTGAAGCTTTCTTT
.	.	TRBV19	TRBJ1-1	CASSIDAGVGNTEAFF	TGTGCCAGTAGTATAGATGCCGGAGTGGGGAACACTGAAGCTTTCTTT
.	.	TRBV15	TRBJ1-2	CATSRDRVGYGYTF	TGTGCCACCAGCAGAGACAGGGTTGGGTATGGCTACACCTTC
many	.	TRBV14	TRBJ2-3	CASSHVQGGDTQYF	TGTGCCAGCAGCCACGTCCAGGGGGGAGATACGCAGTATTTT
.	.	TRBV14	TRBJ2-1	CASSQALGNEQFF	TGTGCCAGCAGCCAAGCCCTCGGGAATGAGCAGTTCTTC
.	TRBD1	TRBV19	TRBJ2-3	CASSTSEAGQGAQDTQYF	TGTGCCAGTAGTACCTCCGAGGCGGGACAGGGGGCGCAAGATACGCAGTATTTT
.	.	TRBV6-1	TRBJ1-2	CASSYFEGGGYTF	TGTGCCAGCAGTTATTTCGAAGGGGGTGGCTACACCTTC
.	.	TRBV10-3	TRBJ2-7	CAISILPSSYEQYF	TGTGCCATCAGCATACTACCTAGCTCCTACGAGCAGTACTTC
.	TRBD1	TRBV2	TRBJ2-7	CASSEDRDRDYEQYF	TGTGCCAGCAGTGAAGACCGGGACAGGGACTACGAGCAGTACTTC
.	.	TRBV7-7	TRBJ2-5	CASSARGFGETQYF	TGTGCCAGCAGCGCGAGGGGGTTTGGGGAGACCCAGTACTTC
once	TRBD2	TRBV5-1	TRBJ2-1	CASSLGTSGNEQFF	TGCGCCAGCAGCCTCGGGACTAGCGGCAATGAGCAGTTCTTC
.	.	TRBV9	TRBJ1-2	CASSVATYGYTF	TGTGCCAGCAGCGTAGCTACCTATGGCTACACCTTC
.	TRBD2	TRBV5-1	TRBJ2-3	CASSLQAGDTDTQYF	TGCGCCAGCAGCTTGCAAGCGGGAGATACAGATACGCAGTATTTT
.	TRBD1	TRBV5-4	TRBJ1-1	CASSSGTGMMNTEAFF	TGTGCCAGCAGTTCCGGGACAGGGATGATGAACACTGAAGCTTTCTTT
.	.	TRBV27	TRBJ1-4	CASSLQGTNEKLFF	TGTGCCAGCAGTTTACAGGGAACTAATGAAAAACTGTTTTTT
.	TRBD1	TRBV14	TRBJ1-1	CASSQDGQGSDTEAFF	TGTGCCAGCAGCCAAGATGGACAGGGAAGCGACACTGAAGCTTTCTTT
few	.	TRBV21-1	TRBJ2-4	CASSKATSGRNIQYF	TGTGCCAGCAGCAAAGCCACTAGCGGGAGAAACATTCAGTACTTC
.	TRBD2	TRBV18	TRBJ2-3	CASAVAGDTDTQYF	TGTGCCAGCGCGGTAGCGGGAGACACAGATACGCAGTATTTT
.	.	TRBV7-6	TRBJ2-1	CASSLSNLQGNEQFF	TGTGCCAGCAGCCTCTCTAATTTACAGGGAAATGAGCAGTTCTTC
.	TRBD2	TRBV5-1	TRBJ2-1	CASSLASGGASEQFF	TGCGCCAGCAGCTTGGCTAGCGGGGGGGCTTCCGAGCAGTTCTTC
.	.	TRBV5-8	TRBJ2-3	CASSFSITGPTDTQYF	TGTGCCAGCAGCTTTAGTATAACAGGCCCCACAGATACGCAGTATTTT
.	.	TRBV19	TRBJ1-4	CASRWEGEKLFF	TGTGCCAGTCGTTGGGAGGGTGAAAAACTGTTTTTT
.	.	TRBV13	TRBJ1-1	CASSLFRSEAFF	TGTGCCAGCAGCTTATTCCGGTCCGAAGCTTTCTTT
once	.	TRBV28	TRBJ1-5	CASSLLGGGQPQHF	TGTGCCAGCAGTTTATTGGGGGGGGGTCAGCCCCAGCATTTT
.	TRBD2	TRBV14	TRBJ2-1	CASSQDRRSGTSNEQFF	TGTGCCAGCAGCCAAGATCGGCGCAGCGGGACTTCCAATGAGCAGTTCTTC
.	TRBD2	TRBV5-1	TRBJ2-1	CASSLGGTSGGVDEQFF	TGCGCCAGCAGCTTGGGTGGGACTAGCGGGGGAGTCGATGAGCAGTTCTTC
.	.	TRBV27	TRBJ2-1	CASSSAGLHNEQFF	TGTGCCAGCAGTTCCGCGGGACTTCACAATGAGCAGTTCTTC
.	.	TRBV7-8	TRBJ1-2	CASSPRGLGANYGYTF	TGTGCCAGCAGCCCACGCGGGCTGGGAGCTAACTATGGCTACACCTTC
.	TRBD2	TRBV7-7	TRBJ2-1	CASSLTSGNNEQFF	TGTGCTAGCAGCTTGACTAGCGGGAACAATGAGCAGTTCTTC
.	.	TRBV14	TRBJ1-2	CASSQAPYGYTF	TGTGCCAGCAGCCAAGCCCCATATGGCTACACCTTC
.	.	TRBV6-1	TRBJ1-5	CASRDGGGNQPQHF	TGTGCCAGCAGGGACGGAGGCGGCAATCAGCCCCAGCATTTT
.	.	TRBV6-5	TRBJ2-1	CASSYGLAQFF	TGTGCCAGCAGTTACGGACTTGCCCAGTTCTTC
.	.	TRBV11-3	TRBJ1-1	CASRRSPAGLNTEAFF	TGTGCCAGCAGACGAAGCCCGGCGGGACTGAACACTGAAGCTTTCTTT
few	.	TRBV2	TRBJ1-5	CASSESYSNQPQHF	TGTGCCAGCAGTGAGAGTTATAGCAATCAGCCCCAGCATTTT
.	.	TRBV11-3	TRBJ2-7	CASSSPDSYEQYF	TGTGCCAGCAGCTCCCCCGACAGCTACGAGCAGTACTTC
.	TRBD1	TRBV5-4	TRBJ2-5	CASRKTGGETQYF	TGTGCCAGCAGGAAAACAGGGGGGGAGACCCAGTACTTC
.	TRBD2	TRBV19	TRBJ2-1	CASSISGRLAEQFF	TGTGCCAGTAGTATAAGCGGGAGGTTGGCTGAGCAGTTCTTC
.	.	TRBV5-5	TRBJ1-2	CASSVGAIGYTF	TGTGCCAGCAGCGTGGGGGCGATTGGCTACACCTTC
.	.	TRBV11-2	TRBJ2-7	CASGWDSSYEQYF	TGTGCCAGCGGATGGGACTCCTCCTACGAGCAGTACTTC
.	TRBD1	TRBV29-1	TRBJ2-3	CSYSQGRGGLGGTDTQYF	TGCAGTTATTCACAGGGGCGTGGGGGCCTGGGGGGCACAGATACGCAGTATTTT
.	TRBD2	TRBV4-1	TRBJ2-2	CASSHRTSGRAGELFF	TGCGCCAGCAGCCATCGGACTAGCGGGAGGGCCGGGGAGCTGTTTTTT
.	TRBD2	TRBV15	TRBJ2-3	CATSVAGGRPDTQYF	TGTGCCACCAGCGTAGCGGGGGGGCGCCCAGATACGCAGTATTTT